A single sample gave rise to the 29 T cell receptor beta chains below, sequenced in a study of T cell responses to AZD1222 COVID-19 vaccine. Method: immunoSEQ multiplex PCR; TCRdb's copy keeps in-frame clones and lacks some. The repertoire holds about 98,000 clones, with around 86% as singletons. The material sequenced was peripheral blood, taken on day 0 of AZD1222 vaccination. The receptor source for this set is an adult in good health.

The rearrangement uses TRBV6-5 and TRBJ2-1; TRBD2 matches 7 bases. J was trimmed by 3 bases and V by 1 base; bases with no gene match: 3. CDR3 length: 15 residues. The germline gives CDR1 MNHEY, CDR2 SVGAGI. The chain's CDR3 is CASSYLGTNYNEQFF. The CDR3 DNA is TGTGCCAGCAGTTACTTGGGGACTAACTACAATGAGCAGTTCTTC.

The CDR3 nucleotides are TGTGCCAGCAGCCCAATTGGAAACAAAAACATTCAGTACTTC. It encodes CASSPIGNKNIQYF. V gene TRBV14 combines with J gene TRBJ2-4; D is unclear. The CDR3 contains 14 residues. V lost 4 bases and J lost 3, with 10 bases in between. CDR1 SGHDN and CDR2 FVKESK come from the germline V gene.

V and J are TRBV18 and TRBJ1-1, with D unclear. The CDR3 contains 15 residues. V shed 2 bases and J shed 0 bases, with 10 bases lying between them. CDR1 is KGHSH, CDR2 LQKENI, per germline. The CDR3 DNA reads as TGTGCCAGCTCACCATCCCCGACAATGAACACTGAAGCTTTCTTT. Translating it yields CASSPSPTMNTEAFF. The whole variable domain, filled in from reference TRBV18 and TRBJ1-1, reads NAGVMQNPRHLVRRRGQEARLRCSPMKGHSHVYWYRQLPEEGLKFMVYLQKENIIDESGMPKERFSAEFPKEGPSILRIQQVVRGDSAAYFCASSPSPTMNTEAFFGQGTRLTVV.

CDR3 protein: CATWDRGEINYGYTF. In DNA, the CDR3 is TGTGCCACCTGGGACAGGGGGGAAATAAACTATGGCTACACCTTC. This chain joins TRBV19 and TRBJ1-2, with 11 positions matching TRBD1. The germline V gene encodes CDR1 LNHDA and CDR2 SQIVND (reference sequence). The length of the CDR3 is 15 residues. Unmatched junction bases numbered 9, after V lost 10 bases and J lost 2 bases.

The rearrangement joins TRBV5-1 to TRBJ1-6; D not resolved. Per the germline V gene, CDR1 is SGHRS and CDR2 is YFSETQ. CDR3 size: 12 residues. V was pared by 4 bases and J by 5 bases, with 4 bases between. As DNA, the CDR3 is TGCGCCAGCAGCAGGGATAATTCACCCCTCCACTTT. Protein product: CASSRDNSPLHF.

This clone was seen a single time. V usage is TRBV27 and J usage is TRBJ1-1; 8 bases align to TRBD1. CDR3 length: 14 amino acids. V shed 7 bases, J shed 4 bases, and the junction held 8 bases outside the gene matches. Germline values: CDR1 MNHEY, CDR2 SMNVEV (reference sequence). The CDR3 DNA is TGTGCCAGCAACCGACAGGGGCAAAGCACTGAAGCTTTCTTT. The encoded protein is CASNRQGQSTEAFF.

This clone was seen only a few times. The chain carries TRBV7-9 and TRBJ1-1, with D hard to call. The V gene lost 7 bases and the J gene lost 0 bases, with 9 bases spanning the gap. Germline V gene lookup returns CDR1 SEHNR and CDR2 FQNEAQ (reference sequence). The CDR3 totals 13 residues. In DNA form, the CDR3 reads TGTGCCAGCACCTTCGAAGTGAACACTGAAGCTTTCTTT. As protein: CASTFEVNTEAFF.

The chain uses TRBV7-3 and TRBJ2-7; D not resolved. CDR3 length: 13 amino acids. In germline, CDR1 is SGHTA, CDR2 FQGTGA. V was shortened by 1 base and J by 6 bases, with 10 bases between the two germline ends. CDR3 sequence: CASSLIVRAEQYF. The CDR3 DNA sequence: TGTGCCAGCAGCTTAATCGTCCGGGCCGAGCAGTACTTC. The full variable domain, completed using reference TRBV7-3 and TRBJ2-7, is GAGVSQTPSNKVTEKGKYVELRCDPISGHTALYWYRQSLGQGPEFLIYFQGTGAADDSGLPNDRFFAVRPEGSVSTLKIQRTERGDSAVYLCASSLIVRAEQYFGPGTRLTVT.

The chain is built from TRBV30 and TRBJ2-2; 9 nucleotides align to TRBD1. The CDR3 covers 15 residues. CDR1 GTSNPN and CDR2 SVGIG come from the germline V gene (reference sequence). With V trimmed by 1 base and J by 5 bases, 5 bases remained unmatched. The CDR3, as DNA: TGTGCCTGGAGTGACAGGGGGCTAGGGACCGGGGAGCTGTTTTTT. Protein product: CAWSDRGLGTGELFF.

The rearrangement links TRBV29-1 to TRBJ2-1; D call uncertain. The germline gives CDR1 SQVTM, CDR2 ANQGSEA. V shed 2 bases and J shed 5 bases, with 10 bases lying between them. The CDR3 runs to 13 residues. The CDR3, as DNA: TGCAGCGTTGAATCCCTCCGGAACAATGAGCAGTTCTTC. It codes for CSVESLRNNEQFF.

The chain employs TRBV5-4 and TRBJ1-4, with 9 positions matching TRBD1. This CDR3 is built from 15 residues. The germline V gene encodes CDR1 SGHNT and CDR2 YYREEE (reference sequence). V shed 0 bases, J shed 8 bases, and the junction held 5 bases outside the gene matches. The CDR3 region is CASSLAGTGSEKLFF. The DNA of the CDR3 is TGTGCCAGCAGCTTGGCAGGGACAGGGAGCGAAAAACTGTTTTTT.

The chain recombines TRBV19 with TRBJ1-1, with 7 bases lining up with TRBD1. The CDR3 has 15 amino acids. CDR1 and CDR2 (germline): LNHDA, SQIVND (reference sequence). The V segment lost 5 bases and the J segment 1 base; nucleotides outside the gene matches: 7. The CDR3 DNA reads TGTGCCAGTAGTGCCTTGACAGGGTGGAACACTGAAGCTTTCTTT. As protein: CASSALTGWNTEAFF.

The chain links TRBV4-3 to TRBJ1-4; D is uncertain. Trimming stripped 0 bases from V and 8 bases from J, with 13 bases between. This CDR3 is 15 amino acids long. The germline V gene has CDR1 LGHNA and CDR2 YSLEER. The CDR3 region has the DNA TGCGCCAGCAGCCAAGAGTGGCCCCTCATAGAAAAACTGTTTTTT. This codes for CASSQEWPLIEKLFF.

The chain has TRBV5-4 and TRBJ2-4; D ambiguous. The CDR3 sequence is 14 residues long. Germline V CDR1 and CDR2: SGHNT, YYREEE (reference sequence). Trimming shortened V by 2 bases and J by 9 bases, and 15 bases separated the two germline ends. The CDR3 DNA reads TGTGCCAGCAGCTTTGTGCCAACAGCCGGCATTCAGTACTTC. Amino acid sequence: CASSFVPTAGIQYF.

The chain uses TRBV5-4 and TRBJ2-7; the match to TRBD2 covers 11 bases. The CDR3 is made up of 14 amino acids. The germline CDR1 and CDR2 sequences are SGHNT and YYREEE (reference sequence). V lost 3 bases to trimming and J lost 5 bases; unmatched junction nucleotides: 4. The CDR3 loop is CASSWTSGFDEQYF. The DNA of the CDR3 is TGTGCCAGCAGCTGGACTAGCGGGTTTGACGAGCAGTACTTC.

The chain links TRBV7-2 to TRBJ2-1; 7 nucleotides line up with TRBD2. Losses at the gene ends were 4 bases for V and 0 bases for J; bases not matched to a gene: 3. This CDR3 has 15 residues. Germline V lookup: CDR1 SGHTA, CDR2 FQGNSA. The DNA for the CDR3 is TGTGCCAGCAGCTCCAGGACTAGCTCCTACAATGAGCAGTTCTTC. This translates into CASSSRTSSYNEQFF. The full variable domain, in which reference TRBV7-2 and TRBJ2-1 provide the parts outside the CDR3, is GAGVSQSPSNKVTEKGKDVELRCDPISGHTALYWYRQSLGQGLEFLIYFQGNSAPDKSGLPSDRFSAERTGGSVSTLTIQRTQQEDSAVYLCASSSRTSSYNEQFFGPGTRLTVL.

CDR3 sequence (DNA): TGTGCCAGCAGTTTACACGTGAATCAGCCCCAGCATTTT. It translates to CASSLHVNQPQHF. The rearrangement joins TRBV28 to TRBJ1-5; unclear D gene. The V end was cut by 2 bases, the J end by 4 bases, with 6 bases between. The CDR3 runs 13 residues. The V gene's germline CDR1 is MDHEN and CDR2 SYDVKM.

The chain employs TRBV9 and TRBJ1-6; 10 nucleotides match TRBD1. J lost 5 bases, V lost 4 bases, and 3 bases had no gene match. This CDR3 region has 15 residues. Germline V CDR1 and CDR2: SGDLS, YYNGEE. CDR3 sequence: CASSSGTGDNSPLHF. CDR3 bases: TGTGCCAGCAGCTCCGGGACAGGGGATAATTCACCCCTCCACTTT.

The V gene is TRBV15, the J gene TRBJ1-6, with TRBD1 matching 9 bases. This CDR3 spans 15 amino acids. V shed 4 bases, J shed 7 bases, and the junction held 5 bases outside the gene matches. Germline V gives CDR1 LNHNV, CDR2 YYDKDF (reference sequence). The CDR3 protein is CATSMQGQGNSPLHF. The CDR3 coding sequence is TGTGCCACCAGCATGCAGGGACAGGGAAATTCACCCCTCCACTTT. Drawing the rest from reference TRBV15 and TRBJ1-6, the complete variable domain is DAMVIQNPRYQVTQFGKPVTLSCSQTLNHNVMYWYQQKSSQAPKLLFHYYDKDFNNEADTPDNFQSRRPNTSFCFLDIRSPGLGDTAMYLCATSMQGQGNSPLHFGNGTRLTVT.

The V gene is TRBV6-2 or TRBV6-3, the J gene TRBJ1-4, with D possibly matching TRBD1 (5 bases). The CDR3 runs to 16 residues. Trimming removed 0 bases at V and 6 bases at J, with 14 bases between. CDR1 is MNHEY and CDR2 is SVGEGT in the germline V gene. CDR3 DNA sequence: TGTGCCAGCAGTTACTCTCCGGGGCGCCGTCATGAAAAACTGTTTTTT. This sequence encodes CASSYSPGRRHEKLFF.

The CDR3 DNA is TGTGCCAGCAGCGTAGATAGCGGAGTCCAAGAGACCCAGTACTTC. This encodes CASSVDSGVQETQYF. This sequence joins TRBV9 and TRBJ2-5; possibly TRBD2 for D (6 bases). CDR3 length: 15 residues. The germline gives CDR1 SGDLS, CDR2 YYNGEE. V dropped 0 bases and J dropped 1 base, with 10 bases sitting between them.

This clone was seen only a few times. The chain has TRBV5-4 and TRBJ2-1; 9 positions agree with TRBD1. J was trimmed by 3 bases and V by 4 bases; bases with no gene match: 2. Germline loops: CDR1 SGHNT, CDR2 YYREEE (reference sequence). This CDR3 has 14 amino acids. Here the CDR3 DNA reads TGTGCCAGCAGCCAGGGACAGGGCTACAATGAGCAGTTCTTC. Translating it yields CASSQGQGYNEQFF.

This clone has more than one count but fewer than ten. CDR3 sequence: CASRGDWGYEQYF. The CDR3 DNA follows: TGCGCCAGCAGAGGGGACTGGGGCTACGAGCAGTACTTC. The J gene is TRBJ2-7, the V gene TRBV5-1, with D tentatively TRBD2 (6 bases). CDR3 length: 13 amino acids. V lost 5 bases and J 3 bases, leaving 12 bases between the germline ends. Germline lookup yields CDR1 SGHRS and CDR2 YFSETQ.

This chain joins TRBV30 and TRBJ1-2, with D uncertain. Deletions cut 2 bases from V and 0 bases from J, with 13 bases between. Germline CDR1 reads GTSNPN; CDR2 reads SVGIG (reference sequence). The CDR3 runs 15 residues. This CDR3 reads CAWSRPGSPNYGYTF. Written as DNA, the CDR3 is TGTGCCTGGAGTAGACCCGGATCTCCTAACTATGGCTACACCTTC.

J is TRBJ2-7 and V is TRBV5-1, with D unresolved. Germline-derived CDR1 and CDR2 are SGHRS and YFSETQ. V lost 0 bases, J lost 7 bases, and 8 bases lay in between. The CDR3 consists of 12 residues. The CDR3, as DNA: TGCGCCAGCAGCTTGGATATCGGTGAGCAGTACTTC. The encoded protein is CASSLDIGEQYF.

The rearrangement links TRBV28 to TRBJ2-1; D uncertain. The V and J ends lost 3 bases and 1 base respectively, with 7 bases between them. The CDR3 has 14 amino acids. Per the germline V gene, CDR1 is MDHEN and CDR2 is SYDVKM. The DNA for the CDR3 is TGTGCCAGCAGTTTGCCGACTTCCTACAATGAGCAGTTCTTC. Protein: CASSLPTSYNEQFF.

This sequence joins TRBV10-3 and TRBJ2-5, with TRBD2 identical over 7 bases. V was clipped by 5 bases and J by 5 bases; unmatched bases: 5. The CDR3 loop spans 13 amino acids. The germline CDR1 and CDR2 sequences are ENHRY and SYGVKD. CDR3 sequence reads: CAISQLAVETQYF. CDR3 nucleotide sequence: TGTGCCATCAGTCAGCTAGCGGTCGAGACCCAGTACTTC.

This clone was counted once. The V call is TRBV7-8, the J call TRBJ1-2, with 7 bases lining up with TRBD1. CDR1 is SGHVS, CDR2 FQNEAQ, per germline. The CDR3 runs to 15 residues. After removal of 1 base from V and 4 bases from J, the junction contained 6 bases not matched to a gene. The DNA of the CDR3 is TGTGCCAGCAGCTTAGGGGGGACAGAGTTCTATGGCTACACCTTC. It is translated as CASSLGGTEFYGYTF.

Concerning this clone itself: At one of its ends the junction is not consistent with the germline gene, which may arise from a read error. The rearrangement uses TRBV6-5 and TRBJ1-2; possible D gene TRBD1, 5 bases. Germline V gives CDR1 MNHEY, CDR2 SVGAGI. The CDR3 contains 11 residues. Written as DNA, the CDR3 is TGTGCCACCAGAGTAGGGTCTGGACATGTTTTC. Protein: CATRVGSGHVF.